These 21 T cell receptor beta chains originate from one sample sequenced in a study of blood T cells in healthy people across ages. A second PCR, run for roughly 6 to 11 cycles, used a sample-barcoded 5' primer plus a J-beta primer mix. TCRdb reanalysed the 5' RACE reads using MiXCR and keeps one entry per CDR3 protein. Here the sample spans more than 1,000,000 distinct CDR3 sequences, 20% to 25% being singletons. The same specimen was also included in a second study, on T cells of mothers and their children.

The specimen was blood. The receptors come from a girl under 10 years old in good health.

The V and J genes are TRBV10-3 and TRBJ2-5, with no clear D. The J call may be incorrect, as the DNA end agrees better with TRBJ2-7. Germline loops: CDR1 ENHRY, CDR2 SYGVKD. The CDR3 consists of 14 residues. CDR3: CAISESYGLDEQYF. In DNA, the CDR3 is TGTGCCATCAGTGAGTCGTATGGGTTAGACGAGCAGTACTTC.

The chain is built from TRBV7-9 and TRBJ1-2; D call uncertain. V gave up 5 bases and J gave up 14 bases, with 18 bases separating them. The CDR3 has 12 residues. Germline V CDR1 and CDR2: SEHNR, FQNEAQ (reference sequence). The CDR3 protein is CASSPLSLVLTF. The CDR3 nucleotides are TGTGCCAGCAGCCCCCTTTCCCTCGTACTAACCTTC.

This clonotype was seen only a few times. The chain links TRBV20-1 to TRBJ2-5; TRBD2 aligns across 11 bases. Germline CDR1 is DFQATT and CDR2 is SNEGSKA (reference sequence). V dropped 3 bases and J dropped 2; count of bases not matched to a gene: 5. The CDR3 runs to 15 residues. CDR3 sequence (DNA): TGCAGTGCTAGCTTAGCGGGAGGGTGGCAAGAGACCCAGTACTTC. This encodes CSASLAGGWQETQYF.

The V gene is TRBV5-1, the J gene TRBJ2-5, with 8 bases identical to TRBD2. V lost 5 bases to trimming and J lost 5 bases; unmatched junction nucleotides: 17. CDR3 size: 17 residues. Germline lookup yields CDR1 SGHRS and CDR2 YFSETQ. CDR3 nucleotides: TGCGCCAGCAGTATGGATCGTAGGAGCGGGAGTTGGGAGACCCAGTACTTC. Translated: CASSMDRRSGSWETQYF.

For the CDR3, the DNA is TGTGCCAACTGGAAGGGAGGGCGCACAGATACGCAGTATTTT. Its translation: CANWKGGRTDTQYF. The chain couples TRBV7-9 to TRBJ2-3, with 7 bases matching TRBD2. Unmatched junction bases numbered 8, after V lost 10 bases and J lost 1 base. This CDR3 contains 14 residues. Per the germline V gene, CDR1 is SEHNR and CDR2 is FQNEAQ (reference sequence).

The V call is TRBV5-1, the J call TRBJ2-1; TRBD2 aligns across 9 bases. Trimming took 0 bases from V and 9 from J; bases not matched to a gene: 10. Germline V CDR1 and CDR2: SGHRS, YFSETQ. This CDR3 is 16 amino acids long. The DNA of the CDR3 is TGCGCCAGCAGCTTGGCGGGACTAGCAGGAGTTACTGAGCAGTTCTTC. This encodes CASSLAGLAGVTEQFF.

This clonotype was counted a few times. The gene calls are TRBV5-4 and TRBJ1-4; no clear D gene. Trimming stripped 0 bases from V and 4 bases from J, with 13 bases between. This CDR3 is built from 16 residues. Germline CDR1 and CDR2: SGHNT and YYREEE (reference sequence). This CDR3 is CASSLAARRVNEKLFF. The CDR3 DNA reads as TGTGCCAGCAGCTTGGCGGCTCGGAGGGTTAATGAAAAACTGTTTTTT.

Here the CDR3 DNA reads TGTGCCAGCAGTTACGCCGGGACAGGGAATGGCTACACCTTC. Translated, it gives CASSYAGTGNGYTF. The V call is TRBV6-5, the J call TRBJ1-2; 9 bases are a match to TRBD1. CDR3 length: 14 amino acids. The germline V gene encodes CDR1 MNHEY and CDR2 SVGAGI. J gave up 6 bases and V 2 bases, and 4 bases lay outside the gene matches.

V is TRBV29-1 and J is TRBJ1-2; TRBD1 might be the D (5 bases). Germline V gives CDR1 SQVTM, CDR2 ANQGSEA. V gave up 7 bases and J gave up 6 bases, with 27 bases separating them. The CDR3 contains 16 residues. DNA of the CDR3: TGCAGCGCGGAACAATCAGGGACCCCAATAGGAGATGGCTACACCTTC. Protein product: CSAEQSGTPIGDGYTF.

Details on this clonotype: Just one base apart from a much larger clone, this may be a read error. This rearrangement joins TRBV12-5 to TRBJ2-7, with no clear D. This CDR3 has 11 amino acids. The germline CDR1 and CDR2 sequences are LGHNT and FRNRAP. V dropped 0 bases and J dropped 4 bases, with 1 base sitting between them. The CDR3 loop is CASGLVYEQYF. The CDR3 nucleotides read TGTGCTAGTGGTTTGGTTTACGAGCAGTACTTC.

The chain has TRBV7-9 and TRBJ2-3; D gene uncertain. From germline, CDR1 is SEHNR and CDR2 FQNEAQ (reference sequence). CDR3 length equals 16 residues. Trimming removed 4 bases from V and 5 bases from J, with 19 bases in between. The CDR3 loop is CASSSWGSRSEDTQYF. The CDR3 DNA reads TGTGCCAGCAGCTCCTGGGGTAGCAGAAGTGAAGATACGCAGTATTTT.

The CDR3 loop is CSVNRDPSNEQFF. The DNA for the CDR3 is TGCAGCGTAAACCGGGACCCATCGAATGAGCAGTTCTTC. J is TRBJ2-1 and V is TRBV29-1, with D perhaps given as TRBD1 or TRBD2 (5 bases each). The V end was cut by 6 bases, the J end by 7 bases, with 16 bases between. The CDR3 is 13 amino acids. The germline V gene has CDR1 SQVTM and CDR2 ANQGSEA.

This clonotype was recorded a few times. The J gene is TRBJ1-2, the V gene TRBV6-5, with D possibly matching TRBD1 (5 bases). Deletions cut 7 bases from V and 4 bases from J, with 13 bases between. Germline assignment: CDR1 MNHEY and CDR2 SVGAGI. CDR3 length: 13 residues. The chain's CDR3 is CASNGGVSYGYTF. The CDR3 bases are TGTGCCAGCAACGGGGGTGTAAGCTATGGCTACACCTTC.

The J gene is TRBJ1-2, the V gene TRBV20-1; D not certain. CDR3 size: 12 residues. The germline gives CDR1 DFQATT, CDR2 SNEGSKA (reference sequence). V was cut by 5 bases and J by 4 bases, with 11 bases left in between. CDR3 sequence reads: CSAANRPYGYTF. The DNA for the CDR3 is TGCAGTGCTGCTAATCGGCCCTATGGCTACACCTTC.

This clonotype came up a few times. The rearrangement links TRBV7-9 to TRBJ1-6; D might be TRBD1 (6 bases). Germline-derived CDR1 and CDR2 are SEHNR and FQNEAQ (reference sequence). Between the trimmed V and J ends, which lost 5 bases and 8 bases, there was a span of 13 bases. This CDR3 region has 14 residues. The CDR3 coding sequence is TGTGCCAGCAGCGATAACAGGGAAGATTCACCCCTCCACTTT. Amino acids: CASSDNREDSPLHF.

The V gene is TRBV12-3 or TRBV12-4, the J gene TRBJ1-5, with D possibly being TRBD1 (6 bases). The CDR3 sequence is 12 residues long. V was clipped by 7 bases and J by 5 bases, with 9 bases between them. CDR3 protein: CASKGVDQPQHF. DNA of the CDR3: TGTGCCAGCAAGGGGGTAGATCAGCCCCAGCATTTT.

This clonotype was recorded a few times. The rearrangement uses TRBV5-1 and TRBJ2-5; D unclear. The DNA end favors TRBJ2-7, so the J call may be wrong. In germline, CDR1 is SGHRS, CDR2 YFSETQ. The CDR3 runs to 14 residues. The CDR3 DNA is TGCGCCAGCAGCTTCCGACCATACTCCTACGAGCAGTACTTC. It translates to CASSFRPYSYEQYF.

This clonotype has a handful of counts. This chain connects TRBV6-5 to TRBJ1-4; D unclear. Germline CDR1 is MNHEY and CDR2 is SVGAGI. V lost 2 bases to trimming and J lost 0 bases, with 19 bases between them. The CDR3 length is 19 residues. The CDR3 bases are TGTGCCAGCAGTTACCCGAATAGAGGAGGACGGACAACTAATGAAAAACTGTTTTTT. Its translation is CASSYPNRGGRTTNEKLFF.

This clonotype was observed a few times. J is TRBJ1-1 and V is TRBV27; D gene ambiguous. The germline V gene has CDR1 MNHEY and CDR2 SMNVEV (reference sequence). The CDR3 consists of 13 residues. Trimming pared 8 bases from V and 1 base from J, leaving 11 bases between. The CDR3 region has the DNA TGTGCCAGCGGCCTACAGTCGAACACTGAAGCTTTCTTT. Encoded protein: CASGLQSNTEAFF.

This clonotype was detected only a few times. The V and J genes are TRBV13 and TRBJ2-7, with D unresolved. The CDR3 length is 14 residues. The germline gives CDR1 PRHDT, CDR2 FYEKMQ (reference sequence). Trimming removed 2 bases from V and 5 bases from J, with 13 bases in between. The CDR3 DNA reads as TGTGCCAGCAGCTTAAAAAGCGTCGAGGACGAGCAGTACTTC. It encodes CASSLKSVEDEQYF.

The chain employs TRBV20-1 and TRBJ2-1; D might be TRBD1 or TRBD2, each matching 5 bases. The end of the DNA is better explained by TRBJ2-7, so the J call may be wrong. CDR1 is DFQATT, CDR2 SNEGSKA, per germline (reference sequence). This CDR3 region has 15 residues. The CDR3 region has the DNA TGCAGTGCTACCACGGGGACCGTTATAAGCTACGAGCAGTACTTC. This codes for CSATTGTVISYEQYF.